This paragraph covers one TCR beta chain sequence. Primers for the PCR totalled 60 Vbeta and 13 Jbeta. Produced via immunoSEQ multiplex PCR; TCRdb's table is partial and in-frame only. The sample totals around 140,000 clones. CDR1 and CDR2 from the germline V gene are LNHDA and SQIVND (reference sequence). There are 14 residues in the CDR3. V was shortened by 6 bases and J by 4 bases, with 15 bases between the two germline ends. The data stem from a study of cytomegalovirus exposure and HLA in healthy donors. The source of this sequence is a middle-aged woman in good health and CMV-seronegative. The rearrangement joins TRBV19 to TRBJ1-1, with D possibly TRBD1 on 6 matching bases. Sequencing input: PBMCs. CDR3 nucleotide sequence: TGTGCCAGTAGACGACTCAGGGGCGTCACTGAAGCTTTCTTT. Its translation: CASRRLRGVTEAFF.